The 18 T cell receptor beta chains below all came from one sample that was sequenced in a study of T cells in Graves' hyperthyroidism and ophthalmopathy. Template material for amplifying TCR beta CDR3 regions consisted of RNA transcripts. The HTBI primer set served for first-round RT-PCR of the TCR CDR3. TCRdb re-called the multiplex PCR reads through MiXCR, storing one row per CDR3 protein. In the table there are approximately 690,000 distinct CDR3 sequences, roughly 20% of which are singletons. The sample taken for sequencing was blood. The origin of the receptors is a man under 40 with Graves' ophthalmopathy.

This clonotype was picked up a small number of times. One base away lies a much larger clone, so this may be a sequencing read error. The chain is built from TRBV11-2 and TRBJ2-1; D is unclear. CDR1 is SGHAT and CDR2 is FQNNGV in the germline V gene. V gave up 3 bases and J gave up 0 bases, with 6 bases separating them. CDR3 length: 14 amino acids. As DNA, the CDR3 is TGTGCCAGCAGCTTGTGGAGCTCCTACAATGAGCAGTTCTTC. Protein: CASSLWSSYNEQFF.

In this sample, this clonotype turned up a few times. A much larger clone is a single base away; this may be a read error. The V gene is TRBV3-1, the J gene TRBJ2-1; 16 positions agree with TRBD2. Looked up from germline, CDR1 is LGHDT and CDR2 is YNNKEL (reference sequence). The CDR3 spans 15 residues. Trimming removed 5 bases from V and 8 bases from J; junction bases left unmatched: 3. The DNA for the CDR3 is TGTGCCAGCAGCTGGGGACTAGCGGGAGGGGATGAGCAGTTCTTC. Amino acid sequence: CASSWGLAGGDEQFF.

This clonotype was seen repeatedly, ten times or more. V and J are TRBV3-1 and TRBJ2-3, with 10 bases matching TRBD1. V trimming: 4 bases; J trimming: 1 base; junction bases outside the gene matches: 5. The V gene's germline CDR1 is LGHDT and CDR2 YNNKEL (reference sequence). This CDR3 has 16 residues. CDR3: CASSPGTGDGTDTQYF. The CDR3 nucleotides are TGTGCCAGCAGCCCCGGGACAGGGGACGGCACAGATACGCAGTATTTT.

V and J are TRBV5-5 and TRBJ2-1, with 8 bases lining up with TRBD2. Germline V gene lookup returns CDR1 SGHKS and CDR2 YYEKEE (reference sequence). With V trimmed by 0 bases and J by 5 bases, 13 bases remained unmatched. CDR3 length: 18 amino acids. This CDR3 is CASSLATRREVRNNEQFF. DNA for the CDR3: TGTGCCAGCAGCTTGGCCACACGGCGGGAGGTTCGGAACAATGAGCAGTTCTTC.

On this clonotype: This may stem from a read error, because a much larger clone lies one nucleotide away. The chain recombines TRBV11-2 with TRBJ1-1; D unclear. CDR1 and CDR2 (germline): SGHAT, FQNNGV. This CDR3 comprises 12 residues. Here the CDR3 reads CASSLIGTEALF. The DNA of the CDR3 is TGTGCCAGCAGCTTAATCGGCACTGAAGCTCTCTTT.

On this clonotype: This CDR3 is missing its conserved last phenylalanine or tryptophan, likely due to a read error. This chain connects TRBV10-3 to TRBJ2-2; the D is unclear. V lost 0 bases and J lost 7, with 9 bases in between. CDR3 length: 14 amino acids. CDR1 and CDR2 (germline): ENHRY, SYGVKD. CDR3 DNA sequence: TGTGCCATCAGTGAGTCGATGTCGGGCGGGGAGCTGTTTCTT. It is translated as CAISESMSGGELFL.

DNA of the CDR3: TGTGCCATCAGTGAGGCTTCAGGCAACAATCAGCCCCAGCATTTT. This codes for CAISEASGNNQPQHF. The chain is built from TRBV10-3 and TRBJ1-5; no clear D. This CDR3 has 15 amino acids. Germline V gene data show CDR1 as ENHRY and CDR2 as SYGVKD. V was clipped by 2 bases and J by 3 bases, with 11 bases between them.

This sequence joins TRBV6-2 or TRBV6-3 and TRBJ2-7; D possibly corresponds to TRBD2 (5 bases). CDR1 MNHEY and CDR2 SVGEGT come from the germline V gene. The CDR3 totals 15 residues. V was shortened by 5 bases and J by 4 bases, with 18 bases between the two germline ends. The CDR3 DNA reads TGTGCCAGCAGTGCTAAAGTACTAGGTTTGTACGAGCAGTACTTC. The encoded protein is CASSAKVLGLYEQYF.

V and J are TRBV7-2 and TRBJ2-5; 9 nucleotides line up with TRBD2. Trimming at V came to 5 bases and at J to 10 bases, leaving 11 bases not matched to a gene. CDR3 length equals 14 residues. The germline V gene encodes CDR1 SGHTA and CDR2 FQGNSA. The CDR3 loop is CASSDGTAGGSQYF. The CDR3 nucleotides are TGTGCCAGCAGCGATGGGACCGCGGGGGGGAGCCAGTACTTC.

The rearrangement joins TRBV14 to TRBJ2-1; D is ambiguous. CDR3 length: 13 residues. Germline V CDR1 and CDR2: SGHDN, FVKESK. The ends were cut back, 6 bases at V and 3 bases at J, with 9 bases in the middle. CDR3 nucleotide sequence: TGTGCCAGCAGACAACTGGACTACAATGAGCAGTTCTTC. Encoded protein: CASRQLDYNEQFF.

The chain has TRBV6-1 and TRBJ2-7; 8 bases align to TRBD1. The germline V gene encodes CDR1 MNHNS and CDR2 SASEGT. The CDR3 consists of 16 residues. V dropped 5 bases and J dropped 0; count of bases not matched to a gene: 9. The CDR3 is CASSTTGTGFSYEQYF. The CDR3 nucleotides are TGTGCCAGCAGTACTACCGGGACAGGCTTCTCCTACGAGCAGTACTTC.

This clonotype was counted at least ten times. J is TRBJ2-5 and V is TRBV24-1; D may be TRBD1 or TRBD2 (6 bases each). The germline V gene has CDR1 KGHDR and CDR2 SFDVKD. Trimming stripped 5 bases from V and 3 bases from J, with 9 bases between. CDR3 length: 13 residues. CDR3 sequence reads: CATSGGGKETQYF. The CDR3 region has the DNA TGTGCCACCAGTGGAGGGGGGAAAGAGACCCAGTACTTC.

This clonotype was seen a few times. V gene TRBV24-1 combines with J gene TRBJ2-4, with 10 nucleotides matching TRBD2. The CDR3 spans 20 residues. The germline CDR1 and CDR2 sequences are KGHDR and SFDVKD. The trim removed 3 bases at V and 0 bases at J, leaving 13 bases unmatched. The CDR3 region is CATSDGPAGGPLSAKNIQYF. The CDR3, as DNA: TGTGCCACCAGTGATGGCCCAGCGGGAGGGCCCTTATCAGCCAAAAACATTCAGTACTTC.

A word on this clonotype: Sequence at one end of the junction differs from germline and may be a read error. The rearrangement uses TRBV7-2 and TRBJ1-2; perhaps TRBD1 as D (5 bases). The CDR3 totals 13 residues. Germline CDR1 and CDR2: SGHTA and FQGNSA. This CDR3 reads CASSLGQNYVYTF. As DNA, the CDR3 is TGTGCCAGCAGCTTAGGACAGAACTATGTCTACACCTTC.

The CDR3 DNA reads as TGCGCCAGCAGCTCGACCCCGACAGAGCAAGAGACCCAGTACTTC. It encodes CASSSTPTEQETQYF. The chain is built from TRBV5-1 and TRBJ2-5; TRBD1 might be the D (5 bases). CDR1 is SGHRS, CDR2 YFSETQ, per germline. The CDR3 extends over 15 amino acids. V lost 3 bases and J 2 bases, leaving 14 bases between the germline ends.

The CDR3 region is CASSWPGLAGVSGELFF. DNA for the CDR3: TGTGCCAGCAGTTGGCCGGGACTAGCGGGAGTAAGCGGGGAGCTGTTTTTT. V usage is TRBV28 and J usage is TRBJ2-2; TRBD2 agrees at 14 bases. The trim removed 4 bases at V and 7 bases at J, leaving 8 bases unmatched. Germline values: CDR1 MDHEN, CDR2 SYDVKM. The CDR3 totals 17 residues.

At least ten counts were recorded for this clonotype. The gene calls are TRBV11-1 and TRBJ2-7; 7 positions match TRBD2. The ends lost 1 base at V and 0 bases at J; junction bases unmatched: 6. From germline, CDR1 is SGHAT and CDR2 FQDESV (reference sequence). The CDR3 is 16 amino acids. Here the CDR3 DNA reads TGTGCCAGCAGCTTAGTTCCTAGCGGACCCTCCTACGAGCAGTACTTC. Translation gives CASSLVPSGPSYEQYF.

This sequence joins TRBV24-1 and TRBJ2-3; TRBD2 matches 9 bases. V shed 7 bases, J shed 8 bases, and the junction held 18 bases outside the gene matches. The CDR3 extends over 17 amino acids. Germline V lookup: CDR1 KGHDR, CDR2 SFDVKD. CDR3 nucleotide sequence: TGTGCCACCAGCTTCCCGGGACTAGCAGACGCAGTGGGTACGCAGTATTTT. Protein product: CATSFPGLADAVGTQYF.